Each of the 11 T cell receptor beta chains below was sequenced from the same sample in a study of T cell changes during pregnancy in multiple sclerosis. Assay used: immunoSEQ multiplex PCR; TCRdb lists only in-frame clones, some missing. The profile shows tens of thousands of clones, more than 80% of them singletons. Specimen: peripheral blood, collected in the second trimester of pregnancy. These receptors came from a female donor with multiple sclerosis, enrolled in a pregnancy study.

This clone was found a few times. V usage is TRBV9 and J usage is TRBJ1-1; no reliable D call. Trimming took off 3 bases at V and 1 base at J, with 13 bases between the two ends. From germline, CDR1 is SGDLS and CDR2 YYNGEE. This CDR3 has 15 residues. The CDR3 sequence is CASSAGGYPNTEAFF. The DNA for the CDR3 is TGTGCCAGCAGCGCCGGAGGGTATCCGAACACTGAAGCTTTCTTT.

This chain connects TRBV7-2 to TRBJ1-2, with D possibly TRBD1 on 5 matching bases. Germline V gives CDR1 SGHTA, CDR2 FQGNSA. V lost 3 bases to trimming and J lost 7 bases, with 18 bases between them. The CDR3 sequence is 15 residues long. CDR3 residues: CASSLAGRPRTGYTF. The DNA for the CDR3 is TGTGCCAGCAGCTTGGCAGGGAGGCCACGTACTGGCTACACCTTC.

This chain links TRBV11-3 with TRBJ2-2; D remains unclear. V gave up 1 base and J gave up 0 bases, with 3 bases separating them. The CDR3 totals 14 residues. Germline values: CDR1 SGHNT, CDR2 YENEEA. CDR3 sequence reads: CASSLGANTGELFF. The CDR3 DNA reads TGTGCCAGCAGCTTAGGCGCGAACACCGGGGAGCTGTTTTTT.

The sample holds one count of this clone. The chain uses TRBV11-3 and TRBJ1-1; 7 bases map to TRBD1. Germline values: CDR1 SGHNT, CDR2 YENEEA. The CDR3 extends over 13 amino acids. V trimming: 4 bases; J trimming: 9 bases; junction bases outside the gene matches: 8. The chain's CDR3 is CASSSTGTAKAFF. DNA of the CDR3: TGTGCCAGCAGCTCGACGGGGACAGCCAAAGCTTTCTTT.

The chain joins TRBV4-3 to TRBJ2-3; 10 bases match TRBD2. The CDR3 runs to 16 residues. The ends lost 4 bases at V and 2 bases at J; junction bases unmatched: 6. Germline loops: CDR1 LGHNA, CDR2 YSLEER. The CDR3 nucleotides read TGCGCCAGCAGCCCGAGCGGGGGGGCGTACACAGATACGCAGTATTTT. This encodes CASSPSGGAYTDTQYF.

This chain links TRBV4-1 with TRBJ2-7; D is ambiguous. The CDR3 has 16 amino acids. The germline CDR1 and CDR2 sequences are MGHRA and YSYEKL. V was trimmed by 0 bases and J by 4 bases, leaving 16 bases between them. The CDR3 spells CASSQDVDKYGYEQYF. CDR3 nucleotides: TGCGCCAGCAGCCAAGATGTCGACAAATACGGTTACGAGCAGTACTTC.

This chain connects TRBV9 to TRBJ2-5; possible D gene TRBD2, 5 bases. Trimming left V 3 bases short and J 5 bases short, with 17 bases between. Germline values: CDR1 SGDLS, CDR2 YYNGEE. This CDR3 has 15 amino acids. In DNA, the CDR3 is TGTGCCAGCAGCGCCGCCAACGGGGTAGGGGAGACCCAGTACTTC. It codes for CASSAANGVGETQYF.

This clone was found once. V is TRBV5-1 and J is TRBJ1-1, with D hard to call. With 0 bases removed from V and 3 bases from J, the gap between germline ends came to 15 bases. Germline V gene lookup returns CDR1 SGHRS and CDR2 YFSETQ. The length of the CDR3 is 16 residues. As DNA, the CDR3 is TGCGCCAGCAGCTTGGTCCTAGGAGGTGTGGACACTGAAGCTTTCTTT. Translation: CASSLVLGGVDTEAFF.

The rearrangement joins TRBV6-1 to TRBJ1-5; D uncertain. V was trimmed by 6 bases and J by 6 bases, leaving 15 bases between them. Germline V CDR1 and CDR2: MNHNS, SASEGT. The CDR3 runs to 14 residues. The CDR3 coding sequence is TGTGCCAGCAGAGCCCGTGAAGGCGGTCAGCCCCAGCATTTT. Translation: CASRAREGGQPQHF.

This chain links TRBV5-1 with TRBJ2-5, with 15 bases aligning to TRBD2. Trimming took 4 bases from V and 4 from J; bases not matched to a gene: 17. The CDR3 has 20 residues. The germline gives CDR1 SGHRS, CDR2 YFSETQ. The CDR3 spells CASSKHRTSGGATEGETQYF. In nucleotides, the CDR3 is TGCGCCAGCAGCAAGCATCGGACTAGCGGGGGGGCGACCGAGGGAGAGACCCAGTACTTC.

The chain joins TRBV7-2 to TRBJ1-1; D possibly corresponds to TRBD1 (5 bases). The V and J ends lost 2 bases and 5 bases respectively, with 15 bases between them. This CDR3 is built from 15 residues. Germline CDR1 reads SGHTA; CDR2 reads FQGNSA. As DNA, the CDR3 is TGTGCCAGCAGCTTAACCGTGGGGGGTCTGACTGAAGCTTTCTTT. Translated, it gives CASSLTVGGLTEAFF. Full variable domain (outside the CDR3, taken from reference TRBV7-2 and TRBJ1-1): GAGVSQSPSNKVTEKGKDVELRCDPISGHTALYWYRQSLGQGLEFLIYFQGNSAPDKSGLPSDRFSAERTGGSVSTLTIQRTQQEDSAVYLCASSLTVGGLTEAFFGQGTRLTVV.